This T cell receptor (beta chain) was sequenced during a study of shared clonotypes between healthy human individuals. Sequencing was performed with immunoSEQ multiplex PCR; in TCRdb, only in-frame clones are kept and a portion is missing. The sample has some 690,000 clones, 90% seen once. Germline loops: CDR1 SGHTA, CDR2 FQGTGA. There are 12 residues in the CDR3. Trimming left V 8 bases short and J 5 bases short, with 10 bases between. The V call is TRBV7-3, the J call TRBJ2-1; D perhaps matches TRBD2 (5 bases). This receptor was identified in a young man in good health. Some clones in this sample may be carry-over from other donors' samples. The sequencing input was memory CD8+ T cells from PBMCs. As to subset: CD45RO+ cells pooled with CCR7-negative TemRA cells. The chain's CDR3 is CASHSGDNEQFF. The CDR3, as DNA: TGTGCCAGCCACAGCGGTGACAATGAGCAGTTCTTC. Filled out from reference TRBV7-3 and TRBJ2-1, the complete variable domain reads GAGVSQTPSNKVTEKGKYVELRCDPISGHTALYWYRQSLGQGPEFLIYFQGTGAADDSGLPNDRFFAVRPEGSVSTLKIQRTERGDSAVYLCASHSGDNEQFFGPGTRLTVL.